The 9 T cell receptor beta chains listed next were all sequenced from one sample in a study of identical twins. TCRdb redid the calling of the 5' RACE reads with MiXCR, one entry per CDR3 protein. Altogether fewer than 20,000 distinct CDR3 sequences are present, just under 70% being singletons, with the ten largest covering around 6.4%. Material for sequencing was memory (CD45RO+) T cells sorted from blood. The receptors were gathered from a woman aged 18-29 years in good health. This table probably holds off-target reads from a library built for another chain.

The chain joins TRBV10-2 to TRBJ2-3; 13 nucleotides match TRBD2. The germline V gene has CDR1 WSHSY and CDR2 SAAADI. The CDR3 is 17 residues long. With 3 bases clipped from V and 5 bases from J, the junction kept 8 bases outside the gene matches. The CDR3 DNA is TGCGCCAGCAGTGAATTAGGGACTAGCGGGATCGGAGATACGCAGTATTTT. Protein: CASSELGTSGIGDTQYF.

This clonotype is medium-sized (0.01 to 0.1%) within its sample. Here the CDR3 DNA reads TGTGCCAGCAGCCCTATGAGGTCCGATGAGCAGTTCTTC. This translates into CASSPMRSDEQFF. The chain carries TRBV7-2 and TRBJ2-1; D not certain. CDR1 SGHTA and CDR2 FQGNSA come from the germline V gene. Trimming shortened V by 5 bases and J by 8 bases, and 13 bases separated the two germline ends. This CDR3 contains 13 residues.

The genes are TRBV6-2 or TRBV6-3 and TRBJ2-2; possibly TRBD1 for D (7 bases). V was pared by 6 bases and J by 8 bases, with 13 bases between. The CDR3 sequence is 13 residues long. The germline V gene encodes CDR1 MNHEY and CDR2 SVGEGT. CDR3 loop: CASRRQGGGELFF. CDR3 in DNA: TGTGCCAGCAGACGACAGGGAGGAGGGGAGCTGTTTTTT.

The chain employs TRBV6-2 or TRBV6-3 and TRBJ2-7; 10 bases match TRBD2. The CDR3 totals 15 residues. J lost 3 bases, V lost 6 bases, and 8 bases had no gene match. Germline V lookup: CDR1 MNHEY, CDR2 SVGEGT. CDR3 amino acids: CASSSKREGIYEQYF. The CDR3 DNA reads TGTGCCAGCAGCTCGAAGCGGGAGGGGATCTACGAGCAGTACTTC.

This clonotype is a singleton in its sample. J is TRBJ2-6 and V is TRBV5-4; no clear D gene. Germline-derived CDR1 and CDR2 are SGHNT and YYREEE (reference sequence). The CDR3 covers 15 residues. With 3 bases removed from V and 0 bases from J, the gap between germline ends came to 7 bases. The CDR3 DNA sequence: TGTGCCAGCAGCTCCCGGAGCTCTGGGGCCAACGTCCTGACTTTC. Translation gives CASSSRSSGANVLTF. Complete variable domain (other parts from reference TRBV5-4 and TRBJ2-6): ETGVTQSPTHLIKTRGQQVTLRCSSQSGHNTVSWYQQALGQGPQFIFQYYREEENGRGNFPPRFSGLQFPNYSSELNVNALELDDSALYLCASSSRSSGANVLTFGAGSRLTVL.

The rearrangement joins TRBV10-3 to TRBJ1-5; possible D gene TRBD1, 5 bases. Trimming shortened V by 6 bases and J by 7 bases, and 19 bases separated the two germline ends. The CDR3 is 15 residues long. Germline-derived CDR1 and CDR2 are ENHRY and SYGVKD. The CDR3 DNA is TGTGCCATCAGCGGGGACCCGTCGGGATGGCAGCCCCAGCATTTT. Protein: CAISGDPSGWQPQHF.

The chain's CDR3 is CASSSPRTGQDTQYF. DNA of the CDR3: TGTGCCAGCAGCTCCCCCCGGACAGGGCAGGATACGCAGTATTTT. The V gene is TRBV13, the J gene TRBJ2-3, with 8 nucleotides matching TRBD1. The junction had 9 bases not matched to a gene; V was cut back by 4 bases and J by 6 bases. This CDR3 has 15 amino acids. CDR1 and CDR2 (germline): PRHDT, FYEKMQ (reference sequence).

The genes are TRBV6-2 or TRBV6-3 and TRBJ2-7, with no clear D. The V gene's germline CDR1 is MNHEY and CDR2 SVGEGT. V lost 1 base, J lost 5 bases, and 9 bases lay in between. The CDR3 runs 13 residues. CDR3 bases: TGTGCCAGCAGTTACTTCGGACGGGACGAGCAGTACTTC. It yields the protein CASSYFGRDEQYF.

The chain has TRBV12-3 or TRBV12-4 and TRBJ2-7; 8 bases align to TRBD2. V lost 2 bases, J lost 6 bases, and 9 bases stayed unmatched. The CDR3 runs to 15 residues. CDR3 region: CASSLHSGTISEQYF. For the CDR3, the DNA is TGTGCCAGCAGTTTACATAGCGGGACGATAAGCGAGCAGTACTTC.